This TCR beta chain emerged from a study of molecular identifiers for immune sequencing clone quantification. Study-level results: For highly expanded clones, sizes could be underestimated when identical TCR molecules share a barcode. Jurkat TCR RNA from one cell was spiked into around 1 million naive cells, and it was reportedly detectable there.

TCRdb reprocessed the PCR reads with MiXCR, giving one entry per CDR3 protein. The data show 9,700 or so distinct CDR3 sequences, 15% to 20% seen once. Researchers sorted naive CD8 T cells as cells that were CD8+CD4-CCR7+CD45RA+. In its sample, this clonotype was seen many times. Its antigen is not identified. Sample: naive CD8+ T cells from blood, with Jurkat cell RNA spiked in. Subset given: FACS-sorted CD8+CD4-CCR7+CD45RA+ naive T cells. This TCR came from a human donor in good health. Some libraries in this study had Jurkat cell RNA spiked in.

CDR3 loop: CSGLGATGELFF. CDR3 nucleotide sequence: TGCAGCGGGCTAGGGGCCACCGGGGAGCTGTTTTTT. The chain joins TRBV29-1 to TRBJ2-2; D may be TRBD1 (5 bases). The germline CDR1 and CDR2 sequences are SQVTM and ANQGSEA. Trimming took 7 bases from V and 4 from J, leaving 10 bases between them. The CDR3 spans 12 residues.